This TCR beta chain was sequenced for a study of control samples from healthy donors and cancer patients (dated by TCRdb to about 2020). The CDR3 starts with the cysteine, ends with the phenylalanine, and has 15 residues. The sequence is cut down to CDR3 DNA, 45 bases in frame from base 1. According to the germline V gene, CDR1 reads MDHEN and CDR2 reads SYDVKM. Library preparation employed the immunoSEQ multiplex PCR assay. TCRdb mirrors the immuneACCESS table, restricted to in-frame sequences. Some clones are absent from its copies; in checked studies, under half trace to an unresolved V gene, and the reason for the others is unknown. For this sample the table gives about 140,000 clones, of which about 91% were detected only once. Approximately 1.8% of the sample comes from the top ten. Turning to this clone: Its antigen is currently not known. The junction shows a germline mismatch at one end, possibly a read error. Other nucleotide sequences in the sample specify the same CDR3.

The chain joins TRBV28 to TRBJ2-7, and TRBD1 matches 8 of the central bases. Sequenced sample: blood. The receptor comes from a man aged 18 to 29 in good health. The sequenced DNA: TGTGCCAGCAGCAGGACAGGGCGAGGACCCTATGAGCAGTACTTC. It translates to CASSRTGRGPYEQYF.